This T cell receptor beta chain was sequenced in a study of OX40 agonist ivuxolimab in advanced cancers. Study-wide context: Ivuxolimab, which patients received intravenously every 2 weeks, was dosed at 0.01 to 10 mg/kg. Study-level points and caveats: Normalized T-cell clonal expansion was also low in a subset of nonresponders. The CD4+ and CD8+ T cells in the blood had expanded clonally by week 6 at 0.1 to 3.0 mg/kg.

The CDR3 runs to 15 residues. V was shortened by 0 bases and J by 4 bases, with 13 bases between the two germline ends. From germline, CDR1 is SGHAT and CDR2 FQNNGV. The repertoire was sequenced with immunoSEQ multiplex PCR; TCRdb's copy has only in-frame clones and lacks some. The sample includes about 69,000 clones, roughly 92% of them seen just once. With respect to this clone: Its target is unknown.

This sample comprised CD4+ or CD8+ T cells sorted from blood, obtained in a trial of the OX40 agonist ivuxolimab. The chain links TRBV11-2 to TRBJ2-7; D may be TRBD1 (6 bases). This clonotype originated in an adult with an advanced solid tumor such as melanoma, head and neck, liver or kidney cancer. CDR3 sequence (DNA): TGTGCCAGCAGCTTAGATGCAGGGGTAAAGTACGAGCAGTACTTC. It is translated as CASSLDAGVKYEQYF.